The 31 T cell receptor beta chains below come from one sample, sequenced in a study of blood T cell repertoires in COVID-19. Assay: immunoSEQ multiplex PCR; the TCRdb copy retains only in-frame clones and omits some. Found here are roughly 180,000 clones, 82% of them singletons; the top ten hold roughly 10%. Sequencing was done on a sample of peripheral blood. The receptor source for this set is a woman aged 80 or over with active or convalescent COVID-19.

The chain combines TRBV19 with TRBJ2-5; tentatively, D is TRBD2 (6 bases). The CDR3 runs 15 residues. CDR1 and CDR2 (germline): LNHDA, SQIVND (reference sequence). Between the trimmed V and J ends, which lost 5 bases and 5 bases, there was a span of 18 bases. The CDR3 loop reads CASSPLRGAGETQYF. The CDR3 coding sequence is TGTGCCAGTAGTCCCCTGCGCGGGGCCGGGGAGACCCAGTACTTC.

The sample holds a few counts of this clone. The rearrangement links TRBV7-8 to TRBJ2-2; 10 bases map to TRBD2. J was trimmed by 4 bases and V by 6 bases; bases with no gene match: 8. The CDR3 has 16 amino acids. In germline, CDR1 is SGHVS, CDR2 FQNEAQ. DNA for the CDR3: TGTGCCAGCAGTTCCCTAGCGGGAGCCGGCACCGGGGAGCTGTTTTTT. Translating gives CASSSLAGAGTGELFF. Together with reference TRBV7-8 and TRBJ2-2, the CDR3 gives the full variable domain: GAGVSQSPRYKVAKRGQDVALRCDPISGHVSLFWYQQALGQGPEFLTYFQNEAQLDKSGLPSDRFFAERPEGSVSTLKIQRTQQEDSAVYLCASSSLAGAGTGELFFGEGSRLTVL.

The chain combines TRBV7-3 with TRBJ1-1; TRBD1 aligns across 11 bases. Germline V gene lookup returns CDR1 SGHTA and CDR2 FQGTGA. Unmatched junction bases numbered 1, after V lost 5 bases and J lost 5 bases. The CDR3 spans 13 residues. CDR3 in amino acids: CASSGTGGTEAFF. The DNA for the CDR3 is TGTGCCAGCAGCGGGACAGGGGGTACTGAAGCTTTCTTT.

The V call is TRBV28, the J call TRBJ1-5; D gene ambiguous. V was pared by 2 bases and J by 6 bases, with 5 bases between. Germline CDR1 and CDR2: MDHEN and SYDVKM. CDR3 length equals 12 residues. CDR3 nucleotide sequence: TGTGCCAGCAGTTTAGTCCGTCAGCCCCAGCATTTT. It translates to CASSLVRQPQHF.

The rearrangement links TRBV5-1 to TRBJ2-7; TRBD1 matches at 7 bases. The V gene end was trimmed by 4 bases and the J gene end by 3 bases; junction bases not matched to a gene: 4. Germline assignment: CDR1 SGHRS and CDR2 YFSETQ. The CDR3 consists of 13 residues. CDR3 loop: CASSEGTVYEQYF. The DNA of the CDR3 is TGCGCCAGCAGCGAGGGGACAGTCTACGAGCAGTACTTC.

The chain joins TRBV27 to TRBJ1-2; D ambiguous. Deletions cut 5 bases from V and 2 bases from J, with 12 bases between. The CDR3 extends over 14 amino acids. Germline V CDR1 and CDR2: MNHEY, SMNVEV (reference sequence). CDR3 DNA: TGTGCCAGCAGTCCCGCCTACGTGAACTATGGCTACACCTTC. Translated: CASSPAYVNYGYTF.

The chain recombines TRBV18 with TRBJ2-1, with 7 nucleotides matching TRBD2. Germline CDR1 KGHSH, CDR2 LQKENI. The CDR3 extends over 15 amino acids. V gave up 0 bases and J gave up 3 bases; unmatched junction bases: 2. CDR3 sequence: CASSPPGGSYNEQFF. The CDR3 DNA follows: TGTGCCAGCTCACCACCGGGCGGGAGCTACAATGAGCAGTTCTTC. Complete variable domain (other parts from reference TRBV18 and TRBJ2-1): NAGVMQNPRHLVRRRGQEARLRCSPMKGHSHVYWYRQLPEEGLKFMVYLQKENIIDESGMPKERFSAEFPKEGPSILRIQQVVRGDSAAYFCASSPPGGSYNEQFFGPGTRLTVL.

The J gene is TRBJ2-1, the V gene TRBV5-1, with 12 bases that match TRBD1. This CDR3 region has 15 residues. The trim removed 6 bases at V and 7 bases at J, leaving 8 bases unmatched. The V gene's germline CDR1 is SGHRS and CDR2 YFSETQ. CDR3 protein: CASNTGQGAWNEQFF. DNA of the CDR3: TGCGCCAGCAACACGGGACAGGGGGCATGGAATGAGCAGTTCTTC.

The chain joins TRBV5-1 to TRBJ2-2; 8 nucleotides align to TRBD1. Germline CDR1 reads SGHRS; CDR2 reads YFSETQ. The CDR3 extends over 13 amino acids. V was clipped by 7 bases and J by 3 bases; unmatched bases: 2. In nucleotides, the CDR3 is TGCGCCAGCCAGGGGGCGCACACCGGGGAGCTGTTTTTT. Protein product: CASQGAHTGELFF.

CDR3 region: CASSSLGEGIYGYTF. Here the CDR3 DNA reads TGTGCCAGCAGCTCGCTCGGGGAGGGGATTTATGGCTACACCTTC. The rearrangement uses TRBV3-1 (or the pseudogene TRBV3-2) and TRBJ1-2, with a possible D match to TRBD1 (5 bases). The germline CDR1 and CDR2 sequences are LGHDT and YNNKEL (reference sequence). This CDR3 comprises 15 residues. Trimming stripped 5 bases from V and 5 bases from J, with 18 bases between.

The chain combines TRBV5-1 with TRBJ1-1; D is unclear. The CDR3 totals 14 residues. Germline lookup yields CDR1 SGHRS and CDR2 YFSETQ. V was pared by 3 bases and J by 0 bases, with 9 bases between. The CDR3 DNA follows: TGCGCCAGCAGCTCAGGTACCTTGAACACTGAAGCTTTCTTT. Protein sequence: CASSSGTLNTEAFF.

The chain uses TRBV9 and TRBJ2-2; 7 nucleotides agree with TRBD1. V shed 2 bases and J 0 bases; nucleotides not matched to a gene: 1. CDR1 is SGDLS, CDR2 YYNGEE, per germline. The CDR3 is 15 residues long. CDR3 sequence: CASSVGTANTGELFF. CDR3 DNA: TGTGCCAGCAGCGTGGGGACAGCGAACACCGGGGAGCTGTTTTTT. Filled out from reference TRBV9 and TRBJ2-2, the complete variable domain reads DSGVTQTPKHLITATGQRVTLRCSPRSGDLSVYWYQQSLDQGLQFLIQYYNGEERAKGNILERFSAQQFPDLHSELNLSSLELGDSALYFCASSVGTANTGELFFGEGSRLTVL.

V and J are TRBV3-1 (or the pseudogene TRBV3-2) and TRBJ2-1; 11 nucleotides match TRBD2. After removal of 3 bases from V and 4 bases from J, the junction contained 8 bases not matched to a gene. Germline values: CDR1 LGHDT, CDR2 YNNKEL (reference sequence). This CDR3 region has 17 residues. CDR3 DNA: TGTGCCAGCAGCCATAGTATAGCGGGAGGGAGTTACAATGAGCAGTTCTTC. It yields the protein CASSHSIAGGSYNEQFF.

This clone was detected only a few times. CDR3 sequence reads: CASGLEQGGTAPEKLFF. The CDR3 bases are TGTGCCAGCGGACTGGAACAGGGTGGTACTGCCCCTGAAAAACTGTTTTTT. The J gene is TRBJ1-4, the V gene TRBV6-4, with a tentative D call TRBD1 (6 bases). Per the germline V gene, CDR1 is MRHNA and CDR2 is SNTAGT. V dropped 8 bases and J dropped 7 bases, with 26 bases sitting between them. The CDR3 runs to 17 residues.

V is TRBV10-1 and J is TRBJ2-2, with D possibly TRBD1 on 6 matching bases. The CDR3 is made up of 18 amino acids. CDR1 and CDR2 (germline): WNHNN, SYGVQD (reference sequence). V gave up 0 bases and J gave up 5 bases, with 19 bases separating them. The CDR3 loop reads CASSESRIEQGGTGELFF. CDR3 nucleotide sequence: TGCGCCAGCAGTGAGTCGAGAATTGAACAGGGTGGAACCGGGGAGCTGTTTTTT.

The rearrangement uses TRBV9 and TRBJ1-3, with D hard to call. The CDR3 loop spans 15 amino acids. The V end was cut by 4 bases, the J end by 0 bases, with 11 bases between. Germline V gene data show CDR1 as SGDLS and CDR2 as YYNGEE. CDR3 bases: TGTGCCAGCAGCCCTAGAGTAAACTCTGGAAACACCATATATTTT. Translating gives CASSPRVNSGNTIYF.

The chain links TRBV30 to TRBJ2-5; 13 nucleotides agree with TRBD2. The V gene end was trimmed by 8 bases and the J gene end by 2 bases; junction bases not matched to a gene: 5. Germline V CDR1 and CDR2: GTSNPN, SVGIG (reference sequence). CDR3 length: 14 residues. The CDR3 loop is CARGGLAGQETQYF. CDR3 nucleotides: TGTGCCCGCGGGGGACTAGCGGGACAAGAGACCCAGTACTTC.

V and J are TRBV5-1 and TRBJ2-3; 9 nucleotides line up with TRBD1. The trim removed 6 bases at V and 3 bases at J, leaving 11 bases unmatched. Per the germline V gene, CDR1 is SGHRS and CDR2 is YFSETQ. The CDR3 consists of 16 residues. CDR3 nucleotides: TGCGCCAGCAATCTCCGGGACAGGGCCCTGACAGATACGCAGTATTTT. Translating it yields CASNLRDRALTDTQYF.

The V call is TRBV5-1, the J call TRBJ2-7; 10 bases line up with TRBD1. CDR3 size: 15 residues. The germline gives CDR1 SGHRS, CDR2 YFSETQ. V shed 4 bases, J shed 4 bases, and the junction held 8 bases outside the gene matches. DNA of the CDR3: TGCGCCAGCAGCCACTCCGGGACAGGGGTATACGAGCAGTACTTC. As protein: CASSHSGTGVYEQYF.

V gene TRBV28 combines with J gene TRBJ2-3; possible D gene TRBD1, 6 bases. Germline-derived CDR1 and CDR2 are MDHEN and SYDVKM. Between the trimmed V and J ends, which lost 6 bases and 5 bases, there was a span of 12 bases. This CDR3 is 13 amino acids long. In DNA, the CDR3 is TGTGCCAGCAGGAACAGGGTAGGAGATACGCAGTATTTT. This gives the protein CASRNRVGDTQYF. The full variable domain, with the rest looked up from reference TRBV28 and TRBJ2-3, is DVKVTQSSRYLVKRTGEKVFLECVQDMDHENMFWYRQDPGLGLRLIYFSYDVKMKEKGDIPEGYSVSREKKERFSLILESASTNQTSMYLCASRNRVGDTQYFGPGTRLTVL.

This chain connects TRBV5-1 to TRBJ1-1; 9 nucleotides align to TRBD1. CDR3 length: 15 residues. V was pared by 1 base and J by 11 bases, with 12 bases of the junction left unmatched. Germline V gives CDR1 SGHRS, CDR2 YFSETQ. In DNA, the CDR3 is TGCGCCAGCAGCTTGCAACCTCGCGGGACAGGGAACGCTTTCTTT. It encodes CASSLQPRGTGNAFF.

CDR3 sequence reads: CASSQDLGRGNEKLFF. The CDR3 DNA follows: TGCGCCAGCAGCCAAGATTTGGGCAGGGGCAACGAAAAACTGTTTTTT. V gene TRBV4-1 combines with J gene TRBJ1-4; perhaps TRBD1 as D (6 bases). With 0 bases removed from V and 8 bases from J, the gap between germline ends came to 16 bases. Per germline, CDR1 MGHRA and CDR2 YSYEKL. The CDR3 consists of 16 residues.

The V and J genes are TRBV21-1 and TRBJ2-4; the table's D call of TRBD2 was not tested on the DNA. TRBV21-1 is tagged as a pseudogene. This CDR3 is 14 amino acids long. DNA of the CDR3: TGTGCCAGCAGCAAAGGAGGGCCACAAAACATTCAGTACTTC. Its protein is CASSKGGPQNIQYF.

This chain links TRBV5-4 with TRBJ1-2, with D hard to call. The CDR3 length is 14 residues. Trimming stripped 0 bases from V and 3 bases from J, with 9 bases between. Germline loops: CDR1 SGHNT, CDR2 YYREEE (reference sequence). DNA for the CDR3: TGTGCCAGCAGCTTGGGTAGCCACGACTATGGCTACACCTTC. It specifies CASSLGSHDYGYTF.

This chain links TRBV7-6 with TRBJ2-3; 10 nucleotides match TRBD2. In germline, CDR1 is SGHVS, CDR2 FNYEAQ. The CDR3 length is 16 residues. Unmatched junction bases numbered 4, after V lost 1 base and J lost 3 bases. The CDR3 bases are TGTGCCAGCAGCTTAGGGGCTAGCGGGAGAACAGATACGCAGTATTTT. This codes for CASSLGASGRTDTQYF.

The chain links TRBV6-5 to TRBJ1-2; weak D call: TRBD1 (6 bases). V shed 8 bases and J shed 7 bases, with 17 bases lying between them. This CDR3 contains 13 residues. Looked up from germline, CDR1 is MNHEY and CDR2 is SVGAGI. CDR3 residues: CASSSLGGSGYTF. In DNA form, the CDR3 reads TGTGCCAGCTCCTCCCTAGGGGGTAGTGGCTACACCTTC.

For this clone: A junction end diverges from the germline sequence, so it may reflect a read error. The genes are TRBV30 and TRBJ1-1, with D possibly matching TRBD1 (6 bases). Germline V lookup: CDR1 GTSNPN, CDR2 SVGIG (reference sequence). The CDR3 loop spans 13 amino acids. CDR3 sequence: CAWRPHRDTEAFF. The CDR3 DNA reads TGTGCCTGGAGGCCTCACCGGGACACGGAAGCTTTCTTT.

Written as DNA, the CDR3 is TGCGCCAGCAGCTTGGTGCGTGGGAGGACCCTTATCCACAATGAGCAGTTCTTC. This gives the protein CASSLVRGRTLIHNEQFF. The rearrangement links TRBV5-1 to TRBJ2-1; the D gene is possibly TRBD2 (6 bases). CDR3 size: 18 residues. V shed 0 bases and J shed 5 bases, with 21 bases lying between them. CDR1 is SGHRS, CDR2 YFSETQ, per germline.

V gene TRBV7-2 combines with J gene TRBJ2-5, with 10 positions matching TRBD2. The V and J ends lost 6 bases and 5 bases, in that order; junction bases with no gene match: 6. Germline V gene data show CDR1 as SGHTA and CDR2 as FQGNSA. CDR3 length: 14 amino acids. For the CDR3, the DNA is TGTGCCAGCAGAGAAGCGGGAGGGCCGGAGACCCAGTACTTC. Its translation: CASREAGGPETQYF.

This clone was seen only a few times. The chain uses TRBV6-2 or TRBV6-3 and TRBJ1-4, with TRBD1 matching over 8 bases. Trimming cost V 4 bases and J 6 bases; bases outside gene matches: 1. The CDR3 is 13 amino acids. CDR1 is MNHEY, CDR2 SVGEGT, per germline. The CDR3 DNA reads TGTGCCAGCAGTTTGACAGGGGATGAAAAACTGTTTTTT. Its translation: CASSLTGDEKLFF.

This chain uses TRBV6-1 with TRBJ2-1, with 7 bases that match TRBD2. Germline lookup yields CDR1 MNHNS and CDR2 SASEGT. The CDR3 covers 17 residues. The V segment lost 0 bases and the J segment 4 bases; nucleotides outside the gene matches: 9. CDR3 nucleotide sequence: TGTGCCAGCAGTGAAGCCCCTGGGAGGGCCACATACAATGAGCAGTTCTTC. Translating it yields CASSEAPGRATYNEQFF.